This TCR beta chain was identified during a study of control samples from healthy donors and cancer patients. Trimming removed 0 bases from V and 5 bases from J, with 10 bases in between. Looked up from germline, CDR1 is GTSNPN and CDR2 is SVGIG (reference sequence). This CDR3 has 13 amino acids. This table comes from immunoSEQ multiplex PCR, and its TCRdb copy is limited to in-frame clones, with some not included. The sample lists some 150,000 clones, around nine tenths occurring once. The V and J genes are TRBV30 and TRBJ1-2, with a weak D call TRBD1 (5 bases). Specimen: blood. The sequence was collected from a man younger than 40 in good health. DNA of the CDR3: TGTGCCTGGAGTGTACAGGCAGGTTATGGCTACACCTTC. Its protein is CAWSVQAGYGYTF.